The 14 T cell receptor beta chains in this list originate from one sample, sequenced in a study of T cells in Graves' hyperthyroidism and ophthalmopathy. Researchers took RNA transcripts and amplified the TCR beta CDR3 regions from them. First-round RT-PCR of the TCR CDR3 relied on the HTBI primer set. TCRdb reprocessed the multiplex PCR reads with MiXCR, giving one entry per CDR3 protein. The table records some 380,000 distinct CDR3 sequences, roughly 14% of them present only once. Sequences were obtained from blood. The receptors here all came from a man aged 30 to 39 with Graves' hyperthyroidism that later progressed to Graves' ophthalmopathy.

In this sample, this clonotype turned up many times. This CDR3 reads CASHKPGGETEAFF. In DNA, the CDR3 is TGTGCCAGCCACAAACCAGGGGGCGAGACTGAAGCTTTCTTT. The rearrangement uses TRBV6-1 and TRBJ1-1; 8 nucleotides match TRBD1. Trimming at V came to 8 bases and at J to 5 bases, leaving 10 bases not matched to a gene. In germline, CDR1 is MNHNS, CDR2 SASEGT. The length of the CDR3 is 14 residues.

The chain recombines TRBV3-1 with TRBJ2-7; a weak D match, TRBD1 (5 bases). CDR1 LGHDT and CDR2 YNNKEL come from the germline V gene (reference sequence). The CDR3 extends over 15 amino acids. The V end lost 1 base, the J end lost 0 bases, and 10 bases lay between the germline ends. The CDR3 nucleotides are TGTGCCAGCAGCCAAGGACAGACGGCCTCCTACGAGCAGTACTTC. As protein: CASSQGQTASYEQYF.

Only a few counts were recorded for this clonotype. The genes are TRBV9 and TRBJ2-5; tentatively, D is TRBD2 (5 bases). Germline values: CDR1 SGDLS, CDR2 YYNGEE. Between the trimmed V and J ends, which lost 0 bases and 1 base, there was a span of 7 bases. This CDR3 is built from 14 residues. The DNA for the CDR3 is TGTGCCAGCAGCGTAGACGGGATCCAAGAGACCCAGTACTTC. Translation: CASSVDGIQETQYF.

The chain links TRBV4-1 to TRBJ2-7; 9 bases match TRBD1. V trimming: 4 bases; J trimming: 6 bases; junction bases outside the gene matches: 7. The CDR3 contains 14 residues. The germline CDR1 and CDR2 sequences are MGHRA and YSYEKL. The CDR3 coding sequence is TGCGCCAGCAGCCTGAGGACAGGGGAGGGCGAGCAGTACTTC. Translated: CASSLRTGEGEQYF.

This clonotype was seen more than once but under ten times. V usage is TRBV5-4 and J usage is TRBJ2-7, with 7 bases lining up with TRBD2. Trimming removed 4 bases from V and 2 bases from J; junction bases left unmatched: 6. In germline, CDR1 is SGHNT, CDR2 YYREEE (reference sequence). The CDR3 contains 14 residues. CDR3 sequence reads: CASSRGVVTYEQYF. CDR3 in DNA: TGTGCCAGCAGCCGGGGGGTGGTTACCTACGAGCAGTACTTC.

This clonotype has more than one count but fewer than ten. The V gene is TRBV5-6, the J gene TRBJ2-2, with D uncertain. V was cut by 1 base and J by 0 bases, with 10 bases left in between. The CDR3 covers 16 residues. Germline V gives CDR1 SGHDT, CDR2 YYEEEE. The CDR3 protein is CASSLSMGSNTGELFF. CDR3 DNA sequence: TGTGCCAGCAGCTTGAGTATGGGCTCGAACACCGGGGAGCTGTTTTTT. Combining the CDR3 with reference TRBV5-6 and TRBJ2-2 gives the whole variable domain DAGVTQSPTHLIKTRGQQVTLRCSPKSGHDTVSWYQQALGQGPQFIFQYYEEEERQRGNFPDRFSGHQFPNYSSELNVNALLLGDSALYLCASSLSMGSNTGELFFGEGSRLTVL.

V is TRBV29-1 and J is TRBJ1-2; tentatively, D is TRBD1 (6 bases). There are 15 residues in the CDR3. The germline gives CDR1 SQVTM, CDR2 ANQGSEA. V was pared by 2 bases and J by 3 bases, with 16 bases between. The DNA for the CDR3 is TGCAGCGTTGAACTCCGAAGGGGGAACGACTATGGCTACACCTTC. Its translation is CSVELRRGNDYGYTF.

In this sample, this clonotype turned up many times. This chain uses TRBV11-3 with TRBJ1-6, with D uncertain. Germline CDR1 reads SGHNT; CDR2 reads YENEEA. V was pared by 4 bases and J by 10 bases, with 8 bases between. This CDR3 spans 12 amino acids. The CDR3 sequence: CASSSPGSPLHF. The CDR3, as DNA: TGTGCCAGCAGCTCCCCTGGGTCACCCCTCCACTTT.

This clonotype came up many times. This chain's CDR3 is CASSLVGRRRVNAEAFF. In DNA, the CDR3 is TGCGCCAGCAGCTTAGTTGGCAGGAGGAGGGTAAACGCTGAAGCTTTCTTT. The chain uses TRBV5-1 and TRBJ1-1; D call uncertain. Trimming pared 2 bases from V and 6 bases from J, leaving 23 bases between. From germline, CDR1 is SGHRS and CDR2 YFSETQ. The CDR3 runs 17 residues.

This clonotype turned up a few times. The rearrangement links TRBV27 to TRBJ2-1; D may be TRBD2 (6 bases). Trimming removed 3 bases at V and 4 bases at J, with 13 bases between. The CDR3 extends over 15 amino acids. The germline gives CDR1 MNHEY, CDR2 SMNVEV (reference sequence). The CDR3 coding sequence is TGTGCCAGCAGTTTGGCGGGATTCCGATACAATGAGCAGTTCTTC. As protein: CASSLAGFRYNEQFF.

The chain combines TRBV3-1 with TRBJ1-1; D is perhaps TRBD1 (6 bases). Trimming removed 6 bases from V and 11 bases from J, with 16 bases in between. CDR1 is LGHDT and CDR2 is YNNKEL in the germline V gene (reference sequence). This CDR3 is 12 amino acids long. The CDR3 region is CASSLGQIEAFF. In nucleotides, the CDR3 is TGTGCCAGCAGTCTCGGACAGATTGAGGCTTTCTTT. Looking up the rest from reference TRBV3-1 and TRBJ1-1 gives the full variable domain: DTAVSQTPKYLVTQMGNDKSIKCEQNLGHDTMYWYKQDSKKFLKIMFSYNNKELIINETVPNRFSPKSPDKAHLNLHINSLELGDSAVYFCASSLGQIEAFFGQGTRLTVV.

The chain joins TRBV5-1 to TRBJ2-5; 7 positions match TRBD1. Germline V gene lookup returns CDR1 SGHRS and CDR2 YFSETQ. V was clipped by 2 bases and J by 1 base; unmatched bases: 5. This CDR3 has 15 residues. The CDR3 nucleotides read TGCGCCAGCAGCTTCCGGGACAGTCTCCAAGAGACCCAGTACTTC. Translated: CASSFRDSLQETQYF.

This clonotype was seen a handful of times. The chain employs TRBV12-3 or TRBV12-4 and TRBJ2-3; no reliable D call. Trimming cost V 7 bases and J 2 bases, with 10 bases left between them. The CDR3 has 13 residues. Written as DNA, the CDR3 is TGTGCCAGCATAAGGGCCAACACAGATACGCAGTATTTT. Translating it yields CASIRANTDTQYF.

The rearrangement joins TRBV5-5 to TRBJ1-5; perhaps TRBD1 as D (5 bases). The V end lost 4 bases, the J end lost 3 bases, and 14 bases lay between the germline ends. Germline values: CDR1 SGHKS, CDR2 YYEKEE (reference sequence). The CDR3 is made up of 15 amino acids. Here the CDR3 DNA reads TGTGCCAGCAGCCCGCGGGGGTTGAACAATCAGCCCCAGCATTTT. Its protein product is CASSPRGLNNQPQHF.